The 5 T cell receptor beta chains presented below share a single source sample, sequenced in a study of response to subunit inactivated influenza vaccine. TCRdb redid the calling of the RT-PCR reads with MiXCR, one entry per CDR3 protein. The data contain 530,000 or so distinct CDR3 sequences, 12% of them singletons. The sequences come from PBMCs from blood, collected on the day of vaccination. The receptors originated from a man in his fifties or sixties who received an inactivated influenza vaccine.

The chain combines TRBV3-1 with TRBJ1-1, with D possibly matching TRBD1 (5 bases). This CDR3 has 14 residues. The germline CDR1 and CDR2 sequences are LGHDT and YNNKEL (reference sequence). The V and J ends lost 1 base and 4 bases respectively, with 10 bases between them. CDR3 sequence: CASSQGGGSTEAFF. DNA for the CDR3: TGTGCCAGCAGCCAAGGGGGGGGGAGCACTGAAGCTTTCTTT.

This clonotype turned up a few times. This chain connects TRBV7-9 to TRBJ1-1; a possible D gene is TRBD1 (6 bases). The CDR3 runs 16 residues. Trimming shortened V by 1 base and J by 2 bases, and 14 bases separated the two germline ends. Germline-derived CDR1 and CDR2 are SEHNR and FQNEAQ (reference sequence). CDR3 bases: TGTGCCAGCAGCTTAGGGGGGGCAGGCCCTAACACTGAAGCTTTCTTT. Translating it yields CASSLGGAGPNTEAFF.

This clonotype was seen repeatedly, ten times or more. V is TRBV7-2 and J is TRBJ2-1; D is ambiguous. The CDR3 is made up of 17 amino acids. Trimming took 4 bases from V and 2 from J, leaving 18 bases between them. Germline V lookup: CDR1 SGHTA, CDR2 FQGNSA. DNA for the CDR3: TGTGCCAGCAGCTCACGTCCGACATCGTCCCCCTACAATGAGCAGTTCTTC. It encodes CASSSRPTSSPYNEQFF.

This clonotype was observed a handful of times. The gene calls are TRBV20-1 and TRBJ2-7; maybe TRBD2 (6 bases). Germline V gives CDR1 DFQATT, CDR2 SNEGSKA (reference sequence). CDR3 length: 13 amino acids. The V gene lost 6 bases and the J gene lost 6 bases, with 18 bases spanning the gap. The CDR3 DNA reads TGCAGTGCCAGGAGGGCAGGGCAGTTCGAGCAGTACTTC. It encodes CSARRAGQFEQYF.

This sequence joins TRBV7-8 and TRBJ2-1; either TRBD1 or TRBD2 may supply D (5 bases each). The CDR3 extends over 17 amino acids. Germline V gives CDR1 SGHVS, CDR2 FQNEAQ. Trimming shortened V by 3 bases and J by 2 bases, and 17 bases separated the two germline ends. CDR3 protein: CASSLPRDARTYNEQFF. DNA of the CDR3: TGTGCCAGCAGCTTGCCCCGGGACGCACGTACCTACAATGAGCAGTTCTTC.